These T cell receptor beta chains were read from a single sample in a study of T cells expressing NK-cell markers. Reprocessing the 5' RACE reads, TCRdb reports a single entry for every CDR3 protein and omits DNA. This sample's table has about 260,000 distinct CDR3 sequences. The sample was blood T cells: a sorted CD56 or NKG2C T cell subset, CD4+ or CD8+ T cells, or bulk PBMC T cells (not recorded which). The receptor source for this set is a man aged 18 to 30 in good health. Both conserved end residues are part of each CDR3.

V,length,J,CDR3
TRBV20-1,12,TRBJ1-1,CSARKVSRQAFF
TRBV4-3,13,TRBJ1-1,CASSQDNGSEAFF
TRBV10-3,13,TRBJ2-5,CAISDSGGETQYF
TRBV7-6,13,TRBJ2-7,CASSLAYSYEQYF
TRBV28,14,TRBJ2-7,CASRPPGTGGEQYF
TRBV20-1,14,TRBJ1-1,CSASEGARNTEAFF
TRBV23-1,15,TRBJ2-1,CASSQSGGIHHEQFF
TRBV3-1,11,TRBJ1-4,CASSQGGRLFF
TRBV5-5,15,TRBJ1-1,CASSAGQRMNTEAFF
TRBV18,17,TRBJ2-1,CASSRSLQGPDYNEQFF
TRBV6-1,12,TRBJ1-4,CASSEHSEKLFF
TRBV18,16,TRBJ2-1,CASSPGPLSSYNEQFF
TRBV1,15,TRBJ2-3,CTSSQDLNYTDTQYF
TRBV4-2,14,TRBJ2-3,CASSPGPASDTQYF
TRBV5-1,16,TRBJ1-3,CASSPSGTGFGNTIYF
TRBV12-3/TRBV12-4,17,TRBJ2-5,CASSFDVGGLTRETQYF
TRBV20-1,18,TRBJ2-4,CSARDAVLAGGAKNIQYF
TRBV24-1,16,TRBJ2-3,CATSDLAGGRGDTQYF
TRBV20-1,13,TRBJ1-4,CSAVQPSGEKLFF
TRBV3-1,13,TRBJ2-2,CASSPYTTGELFF
TRBV6-2/TRBV6-3,14,TRBJ1-1,CASRGVRQPTEAFF
TRBV29-1,14,TRBJ2-5,CSVPDRRNQETQYF
TRBV12-3/TRBV12-4,12,TRBJ1-1,CASSPRLFGAFF
TRBV5-1,17,TRBJ2-4,CASSIEGTARGQNIQYF
TRBV7-9,15,TRBJ2-7,CASSLTRGRGREQYF
TRBV12-3/TRBV12-4,15,TRBJ1-6,CASSLGGADNSPLHF
TRBV12-3/TRBV12-4,15,TRBJ1-4,CASSSTRDRNEKLFF
TRBV20-1,19,TRBJ2-1,CSAEGGLAGGSFSYNEQFF
TRBV12-3/TRBV12-4,16,TRBJ1-5,CASSFGGRGGNQPQHF
TRBV10-1,16,TRBJ2-1,CASSESTSRSYNEQFF
TRBV6-5,18,TRBJ2-1,CASSSKGSEGAGGNEQFF
TRBV3-1,13,TRBJ2-2,CASSRGRGGELFF
TRBV10-3,15,TRBJ2-3,CAIKQGTKLTDTQYF